This T cell receptor beta chain was sequenced in a study of cytomegalovirus exposure and HLA in healthy donors. Study-level results: Researchers left out some V segments, among them TRBV6-2 and TRBV6-3, as indistinguishable. Later work found that TCR association rates differed between HLA loci; DRB1 had the most and HLA-C the fewest.

The germline gives CDR1 SGDLS, CDR2 YYNGEE. The length of the CDR3 is 16 residues. Trimming removed 4 bases from V and 4 bases from J; junction bases left unmatched: 8. With regard to this clone: Its antigen is as yet unknown.

Amplification used 60 Vbeta primers and 13 Jbeta primers. Some clones are missing from TCRdb's copy, which holds only in-frame ones; the method was immunoSEQ multiplex PCR. Found here are fewer than 150,000 clones, roughly 83% of them singletons; the top ten hold 3.5% to 5%. This clonotype was sampled from a man aged 35-49 years in good health and CMV-seropositive. This chain connects TRBV9 to TRBJ2-3; 11 nucleotides line up with TRBD2. Sequencing was done on a sample of PBMCs. CDR3 DNA sequence: TGTGCCAGCAGCACTCTAGCGGGGGGCACAGCAGATACGCAGTATTTT. It specifies CASSTLAGGTADTQYF.